This TCR beta chain is from a study of blood T cell repertoires in COVID-19. Study-wide background: Some COVID-19 samples were acute and others convalescent; all came from the United States, Italy and Spain.

V dropped 3 bases and J dropped 0 bases, with 12 bases sitting between them. Germline V gene lookup returns CDR1 WNHNN and CDR2 SYGVQD (reference sequence). The CDR3 is made up of 16 amino acids. In the original processing: Researchers report that nucleated cell counts were estimated from reference gene primer amplification. Data came from immunoSEQ multiplex PCR; TCRdb stores just in-frame clones and leaves some out. V, J and clone size are taken as reported in that table, and D and trimming were inferred from the DNA itself. The data show tens of thousands of clones, over 75% seen once. The chain recombines TRBV10-1 with TRBJ1-5; possibly TRBD1 for D (6 bases). The TCR originated in a man aged 60 to 75 with acute or convalescent COVID-19. The sample taken for sequencing was peripheral blood. CDR3 DNA: TGCGCCAGCAGTGAAGGGGGAAGAGGTAGCAATCAGCCCCAGCATTTT. The encoded protein is CASSEGGRGSNQPQHF.